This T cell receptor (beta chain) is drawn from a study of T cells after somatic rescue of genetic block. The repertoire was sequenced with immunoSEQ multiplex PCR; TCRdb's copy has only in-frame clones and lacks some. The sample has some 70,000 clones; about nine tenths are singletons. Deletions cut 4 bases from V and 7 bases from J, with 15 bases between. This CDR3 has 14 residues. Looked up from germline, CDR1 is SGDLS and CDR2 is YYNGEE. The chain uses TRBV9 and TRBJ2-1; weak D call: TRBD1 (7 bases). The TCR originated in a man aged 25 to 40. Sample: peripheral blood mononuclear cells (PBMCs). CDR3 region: CASSPQTGRNEQFF. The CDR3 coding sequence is TGTGCCAGCAGCCCGCAGACAGGGAGGAATGAGCAGTTCTTC.